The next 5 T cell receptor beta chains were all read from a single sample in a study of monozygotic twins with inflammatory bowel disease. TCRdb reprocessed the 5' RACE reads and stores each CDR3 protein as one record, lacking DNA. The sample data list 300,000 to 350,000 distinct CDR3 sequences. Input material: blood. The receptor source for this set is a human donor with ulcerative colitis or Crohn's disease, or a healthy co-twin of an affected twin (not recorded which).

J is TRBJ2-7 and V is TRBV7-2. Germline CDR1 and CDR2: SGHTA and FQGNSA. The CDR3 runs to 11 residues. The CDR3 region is CASSLFLGKYF.

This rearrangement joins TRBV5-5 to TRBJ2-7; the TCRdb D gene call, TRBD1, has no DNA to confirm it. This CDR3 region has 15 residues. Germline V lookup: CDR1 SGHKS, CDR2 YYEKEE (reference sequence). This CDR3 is CASSLIGGPRYEQYF. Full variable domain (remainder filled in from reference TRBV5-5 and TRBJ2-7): DAGVTQSPTHLIKTRGQQVTLRCSPISGHKSVSWYQQVLGQGPQFIFQYYEKEERGRGNFPDRFSARQFPNYSSELNVNALLLGDSALYLCASSLIGGPRYEQYFGPGTRLTVT.

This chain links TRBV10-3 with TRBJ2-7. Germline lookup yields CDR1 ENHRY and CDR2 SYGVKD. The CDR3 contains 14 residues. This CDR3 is CAISESVKPHEQYF.

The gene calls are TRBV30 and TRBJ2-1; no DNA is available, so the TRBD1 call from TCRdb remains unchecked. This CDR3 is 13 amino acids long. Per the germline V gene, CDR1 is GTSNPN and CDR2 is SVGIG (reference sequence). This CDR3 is CAWSYRGLNEQFF.

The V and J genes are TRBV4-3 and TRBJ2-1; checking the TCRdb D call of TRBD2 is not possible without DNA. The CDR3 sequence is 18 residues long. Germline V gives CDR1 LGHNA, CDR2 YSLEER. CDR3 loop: CASSQDPALAGVANEQFF.